The 9 T cell receptor beta chains given below trace back to one sample, sequenced in a study of blood T cells in healthy people across ages. Together with a sample-barcoded 5' primer, a J-beta primer mix was included in a second PCR lasting about 7 to 11 cycles. TCRdb redid the calling of the 5' RACE reads with MiXCR, one entry per CDR3 protein. Of approximately 2,000,000 distinct CDR3 sequences in the sample, about two fifths were seen once. Source material: blood. These receptors were collected from a human donor in good health.

This clonotype appeared a few times. The chain links TRBV6-5 to TRBJ1-1; tentative D call: TRBD1 (5 bases). The CDR3 is made up of 13 amino acids. The V and J ends lost 3 bases and 6 bases respectively, with 11 bases between them. The germline gives CDR1 MNHEY, CDR2 SVGAGI. The CDR3 DNA reads TGTGCCAGCAGTTATAGAGGGGCCCCTGAAGCTTTCTTT. This encodes CASSYRGAPEAFF.

As to this clonotype: Germline is not matched at one junction end, which may reflect a read error. The rearrangement joins TRBV11-2 to TRBJ1-1; TRBD1 is a possible D gene (6 bases). The V gene's germline CDR1 is SGHAT and CDR2 FQNNGV. The CDR3 has 15 residues. The CDR3 here is CASSLAGRGDTEAFF. CDR3 DNA: TGTGCCAGCAGCTTGGCAGGGAGGGGGGACACTGAGGCTTTCTTT.

The chain links TRBV5-1 to TRBJ1-1, with D uncertain. CDR3 length: 13 amino acids. The germline CDR1 and CDR2 sequences are SGHRS and YFSETQ. V lost 3 bases to trimming and J lost 1 base, with 7 bases between them. CDR3 coding DNA: TGCGCCAGCAGCTCCAGGTGGAACACTGAAGCTTTCTTT. Translation: CASSSRWNTEAFF.

Comment on this clonotype: As the CDR3 is not closed by the conserved phenylalanine or tryptophan, this likely results from a read error. The V and J genes are TRBV3-1 and TRBJ2-7; D is possibly TRBD1 (6 bases). The J call is doubtful: the DNA matches TRBJ2-5 better. This CDR3 spans 14 amino acids. CDR1 is LGHDT, CDR2 YNNKEL, per germline (reference sequence). CDR3 nucleotide sequence: TGTGCCAGCAGCCCCGGACAGCAATTAGAGACCCAGTACTTA. Its protein product is CASSPGQQLETQYL.

The chain is built from TRBV28 and TRBJ1-5; 8 bases align to TRBD1. Germline CDR1 and CDR2: MDHEN and SYDVKM. This CDR3 region has 15 residues. The trim removed 6 bases at V and 1 base at J, leaving 5 bases unmatched. CDR3 coding DNA: TGTGCCAGCAGGGACAGGGACGGCAGCAATCAGCCCCAGCATTTT. It codes for CASRDRDGSNQPQHF.

The gene calls are TRBV4-2 and TRBJ2-7; 12 bases match TRBD2. The trim removed 4 bases at V and 2 bases at J, leaving 3 bases unmatched. CDR3 length equals 15 residues. Per the germline V gene, CDR1 is LGHNA and CDR2 is YNFKEQ. CDR3 region: CASSPGTSGPYEQYF. The CDR3 coding sequence is TGTGCCAGCAGCCCAGGGACTAGCGGGCCCTACGAGCAGTACTTC.

In its sample, this clonotype was seen a few times. The CDR3 sequence: CASSYSRSGTPYGQYF. CDR3 bases: TGTGCCAGCAGTTACTCGAGATCGGGAACCCCCTACGGGCAGTACTTC. The chain couples TRBV6-5 to TRBJ2-5, with D possibly matching TRBD2 (5 bases). Looked up from germline, CDR1 is MNHEY and CDR2 is SVGAGI. V lost 0 bases to trimming and J lost 11 bases, with 22 bases between them. This CDR3 region has 16 residues.

The table lists this clonotype with a count of one. This chain uses TRBV7-2 with TRBJ2-1; TRBD1 matches 7 bases. V dropped 11 bases and J dropped 8; count of bases not matched to a gene: 12. CDR3 size: 13 residues. In germline, CDR1 is SGHTA, CDR2 FQGNSA. The DNA of the CDR3 is TGTGCCGGAAGACAGGGCGAGGGACATGAGCAGTTCTTC. It codes for CAGRQGEGHEQFF.

This clonotype showed up just a few times. One junction end disagrees with the germline gene, perhaps due to a read error. CDR3 sequence (DNA): TGTGCCAGCCGTTTGGGGGGCACACCAGATACGCAGTATTTT. Protein sequence: CASRLGGTPDTQYF. V is TRBV27 and J is TRBJ2-3, with D perhaps assigned TRBD1 or TRBD2 (6 bases each). This CDR3 has 14 amino acids. Germline V CDR1 and CDR2: MNHEY, SMNVEV (reference sequence).